This TCR beta chain was captured by sequencing in a study of T cell responses to AZD1222 COVID-19 vaccine. Profiled with immunoSEQ multiplex PCR; TCRdb holds only in-frame clones, not every one. The table lists fewer than 200,000 clones, 70% to 90% of them singletons. Deletions cut 1 base from V and 5 bases from J, with 15 bases between. CDR3 length: 16 residues. Germline CDR1 is LGHDT and CDR2 is YNNKEL (reference sequence). The sequences come from peripheral blood, collected on day 0 of AZD1222 vaccination. The V gene is TRBV3-1 (or the pseudogene TRBV3-2), the J gene TRBJ2-1; TRBD1 is a possible D gene (8 bases). This TCR was recovered from an adult in good health. The CDR3 here is CASSQGGGTGHNEQFF. CDR3 DNA: TGTGCCAGCAGCCAAGGGGGGGGGACAGGCCACAATGAGCAGTTCTTC.